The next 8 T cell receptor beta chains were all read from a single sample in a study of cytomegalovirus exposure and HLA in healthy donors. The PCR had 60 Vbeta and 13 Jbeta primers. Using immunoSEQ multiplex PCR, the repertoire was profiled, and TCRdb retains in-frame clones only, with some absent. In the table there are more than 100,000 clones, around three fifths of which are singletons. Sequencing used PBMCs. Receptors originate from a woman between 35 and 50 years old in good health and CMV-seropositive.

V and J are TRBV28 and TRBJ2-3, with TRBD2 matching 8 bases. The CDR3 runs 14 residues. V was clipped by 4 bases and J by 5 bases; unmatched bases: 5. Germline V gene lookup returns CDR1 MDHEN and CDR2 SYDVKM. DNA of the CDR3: TGTGCCAGCAGTTCCGGGACTAGGCGAGATACGCAGTATTTT. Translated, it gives CASSSGTRRDTQYF.

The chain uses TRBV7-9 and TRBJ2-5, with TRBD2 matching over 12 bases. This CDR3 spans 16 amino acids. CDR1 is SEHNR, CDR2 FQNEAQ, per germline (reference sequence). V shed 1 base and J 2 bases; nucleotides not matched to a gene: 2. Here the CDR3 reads CASSLGLAGGQETQYF. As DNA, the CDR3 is TGTGCCAGCAGCTTAGGTCTAGCGGGGGGGCAAGAGACCCAGTACTTC.

CDR3 in DNA: TGCGCCAGCAGCTTGGGCGGGGTGGGCGGTCAGCCCCAGCATTTT. Protein product: CASSLGGVGGQPQHF. This chain uses TRBV5-1 with TRBJ1-5; D unresolved. The CDR3 consists of 15 residues. Trimming left V 0 bases short and J 6 bases short, with 13 bases between. From germline, CDR1 is SGHRS and CDR2 YFSETQ.

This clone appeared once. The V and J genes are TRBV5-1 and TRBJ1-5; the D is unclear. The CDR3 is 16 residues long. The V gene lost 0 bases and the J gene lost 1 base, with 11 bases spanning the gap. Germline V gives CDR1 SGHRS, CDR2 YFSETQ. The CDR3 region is CASSLGEGRSNQPQHF. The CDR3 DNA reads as TGCGCCAGCAGCTTGGGGGAGGGCAGAAGCAATCAGCCCCAGCATTTT.

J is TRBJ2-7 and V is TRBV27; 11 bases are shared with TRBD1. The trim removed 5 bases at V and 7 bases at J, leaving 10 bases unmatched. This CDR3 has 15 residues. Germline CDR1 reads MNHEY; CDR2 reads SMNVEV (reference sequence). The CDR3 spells CASSPGTGGFREQYF. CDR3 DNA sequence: TGTGCCAGCAGTCCCGGGACAGGGGGGTTCCGAGAGCAGTACTTC.

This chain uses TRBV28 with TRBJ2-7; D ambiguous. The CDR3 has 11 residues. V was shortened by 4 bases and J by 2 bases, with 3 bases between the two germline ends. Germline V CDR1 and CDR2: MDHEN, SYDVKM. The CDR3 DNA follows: TGTGCCAGCAGTTCAACCTACGAGCAGTACTTC. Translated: CASSSTYEQYF.

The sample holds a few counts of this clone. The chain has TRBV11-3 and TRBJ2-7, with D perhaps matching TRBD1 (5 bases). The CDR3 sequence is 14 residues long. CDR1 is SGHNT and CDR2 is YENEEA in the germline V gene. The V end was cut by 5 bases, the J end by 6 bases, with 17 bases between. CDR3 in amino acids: CASSPLSGFAEQYF. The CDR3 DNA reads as TGTGCCAGCAGCCCTCTGTCAGGGTTCGCCGAGCAGTACTTC.

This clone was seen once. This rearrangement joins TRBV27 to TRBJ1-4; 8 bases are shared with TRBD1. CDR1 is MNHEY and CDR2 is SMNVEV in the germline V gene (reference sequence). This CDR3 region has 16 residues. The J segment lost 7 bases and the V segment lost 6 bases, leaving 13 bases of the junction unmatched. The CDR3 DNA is TGTGCCAGCAGACAGGGAGGGGACAGGTGGGGTGAAAAACTGTTTTTT. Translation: CASRQGGDRWGEKLFF.